This T cell receptor beta chain is from a study of lymphopenia after photon versus proton radiotherapy. Study observations and caveats: After lymphocyte nadir, photon-treated repertoires showed oligoclonal expansion, especially CD8+ Temra. Under photons, naive T cells and diversity fell while effector/memory populations rose. A bigger post-nadir fall in TCR diversity correlated inversely with survival time in deceased patients.

This CDR3 is built from 16 residues. Germline values: CDR1 SGHAT, CDR2 FQNNGV. V lost 0 bases to trimming and J lost 1 base, with 13 bases between them. This table comes from immunoSEQ multiplex PCR, and its TCRdb copy is limited to in-frame clones, with some not included. The sample carries around 55,000 clones, about four fifths recorded once. In regard to this clone: Antigen unknown.

Sample: peripheral blood, taken from a patient treated with proton-based radiotherapy. The origin of this receptor is a man aged 55 to 69 with pancreatic cancer. The rearrangement links TRBV11-2 to TRBJ2-7; D is uncertain. CDR3 bases: TGTGCCAGCAGCTTAGATTCCCCCCCCCTATCCTACGAGCAGTACTTC. This sequence encodes CASSLDSPPLSYEQYF.